This TCR beta chain was retrieved from a study of response to subunit inactivated influenza vaccine. Overall study findings and caveats: New T cells are recruited in small numbers by each seasonal influenza vaccination, according to the authors' suggestion.

TCRdb reanalysed the RT-PCR reads using MiXCR and keeps one entry per CDR3 protein. The table includes under 550,000 distinct CDR3 sequences, approximately 6.9% detected once. About this clonotype: Its antigen is undetermined.

The CDR3 covers 17 residues. CDR1 and CDR2 (germline): SGHVS, FNYEAQ. Deletions cut 1 base from V and 1 base from J, with 17 bases between. This receptor was obtained from a man between 50 and 75 years old who received an inactivated influenza vaccine. The chain combines TRBV7-6 with TRBJ2-7; D ambiguous. This sample comprised PBMCs from blood, obtained 23 to 25 months after vaccination. The CDR3 protein is CASSLVPRGQLSYEQYF. The DNA for the CDR3 is TGTGCCAGCAGCTTAGTCCCAAGAGGTCAGTTATCCTACGAGCAGTACTTC.